The clone carrying this T cell receptor beta chain has a count of ten or more. The antigen is not known. The source of the sample is a study of T cells in Graves' hyperthyroidism and ophthalmopathy. Study as a whole: The authors collected peripheral blood at initial diagnosis, before any treatment.

In patients aged 18 to 65, hyperthyroidism was newly diagnosed, with duration under 2 months. Using RNA transcripts as the source, TCR beta CDR3 regions were amplified. The TCR CDR3 was amplified in a first-round RT-PCR using the HTBI primer set. Each CDR3 protein gets one entry after TCRdb re-called the multiplex PCR reads with MiXCR. The sample records over 500,000 distinct CDR3 sequences, approximately 15% being singletons. Overall study results and limits: In the blood, most expanded thyroid clonotypes above 0.001 appeared as well.

The ends were cut back, 4 bases at V and 0 bases at J, with 14 bases in the middle. Per germline, CDR1 SGHRS and CDR2 YFSETQ. CDR3 size: 17 residues. The origin of this receptor is a woman between 40 and 50 years old with Graves' hyperthyroidism. The J gene is TRBJ2-6, the V gene TRBV5-1; the D gene is possibly TRBD1 (6 bases). What was sequenced was blood. CDR3: CASSHQGISSGANVLTF. CDR3 nucleotide sequence: TGCGCCAGCAGCCATCAGGGGATCTCCTCTGGGGCCAACGTCCTGACTTTC.